This T cell receptor beta chain stems from a study of OX40 agonist ivuxolimab in advanced cancers. As for the study in general: Every 2 weeks, patients received ivuxolimab intravenously, dosed at 0.01 to 10 mg/kg.

Assay: immunoSEQ multiplex PCR; the TCRdb copy retains only in-frame clones and omits some. The data show 20,000 to 25,000 clones, under 75% seen once. In the case of this clone: Its antigen is unidentified.

Study findings and constraints: There were also nonresponders showing low normalized T-cell clonal expansion.

Sequencing was performed on CD4+ or CD8+ T cells sorted from blood, taken in a trial of the OX40 agonist ivuxolimab. This clonotype was obtained from an adult with an advanced solid tumor such as melanoma, head and neck, liver or kidney cancer.

The CDR3 DNA sequence: TGTGCCAGCAGTTTACTGGGTAGCGCAGATACGCAGTATTTT. Amino acid sequence: CASSLLGSADTQYF. V and J are TRBV27 and TRBJ2-3; D perhaps matches TRBD2 (5 bases). V shed 2 bases and J shed 4 bases, with 10 bases lying between them. Germline-derived CDR1 and CDR2 are MNHEY and SMNVEV (reference sequence). CDR3 size: 14 residues.